This paragraph reports one TCR beta chain. The source of the sample is a study of T cell changes during pregnancy in multiple sclerosis. The CDR3 is made up of 14 amino acids. With 0 bases removed from V and 1 base from J, the gap between germline ends came to 10 bases. Germline CDR1 and CDR2: SQVTM and ANQGSEA. Libraries were prepared by immunoSEQ multiplex PCR; TCRdb keeps only in-frame clonotypes and omits some of them. The repertoire includes about 36,000 clones, about nine tenths of them detected once, and around 11% sits in the top ten. The TCR was taken from a female donor with multiple sclerosis, enrolled in a pregnancy study. Sequences were derived from CD8+ T cells from peripheral blood mononuclear cells, sampled in the third trimester of pregnancy. The rearrangement links TRBV29-1 to TRBJ2-7; no reliable D call. For the CDR3, the DNA is TGCAGCGTTGAAGATGCAGGCGAGTCCTACGAGCAGTACTTC. Translated, it gives CSVEDAGESYEQYF.